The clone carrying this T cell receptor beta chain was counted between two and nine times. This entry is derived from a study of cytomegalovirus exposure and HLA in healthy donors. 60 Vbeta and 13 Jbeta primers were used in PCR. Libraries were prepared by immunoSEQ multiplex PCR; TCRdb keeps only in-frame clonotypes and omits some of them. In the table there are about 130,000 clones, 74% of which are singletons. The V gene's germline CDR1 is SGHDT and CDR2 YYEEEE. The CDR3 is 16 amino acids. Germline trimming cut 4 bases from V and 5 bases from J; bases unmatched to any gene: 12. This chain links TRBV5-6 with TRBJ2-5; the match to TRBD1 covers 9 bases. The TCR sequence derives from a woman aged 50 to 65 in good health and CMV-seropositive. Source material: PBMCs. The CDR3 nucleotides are TGTGCCAGCAGCACAGAGCGGGACAGGGTTCGGGAGACCCAGTACTTC. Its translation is CASSTERDRVRETQYF.